These 23 T cell receptor beta chains share one sample of origin, sequenced in a study of draining lymph node invasion in breast cancer. Sorting for CD4+ CD45RA- CD25high cells yielded memory regulatory T cells. TCRdb re-called the bulk RNA-seq reads through MiXCR, storing one row per CDR3 protein. Of about 2,500 distinct CDR3 sequences detected, about 70% appear once; the ten largest clones hold approximately 8.3%. Sequenced: sorted memory Tregs from a lymph node. The receptors originated from a female donor with luminal breast cancer.

This clonotype was counted a few times. This chain joins TRBV5-1 and TRBJ2-5; maybe TRBD2 (5 bases). Germline CDR1 SGHRS, CDR2 YFSETQ. The CDR3 length is 14 residues. The V gene lost 2 bases and the J gene lost 7 bases, with 15 bases spanning the gap. CDR3 loop: CASSFGDYGGTQYF. In DNA, the CDR3 is TGCGCCAGCAGCTTCGGAGACTACGGAGGGACCCAGTACTTC.

The chain has TRBV9 and TRBJ2-1; 8 bases map to TRBD1. Germline values: CDR1 SGDLS, CDR2 YYNGEE. Trimming cost V 4 bases and J 7 bases; bases outside gene matches: 10. The CDR3 loop spans 15 amino acids. The CDR3 region has the DNA TGTGCCAGCAGCCAGGAGGCAGGGGGCATAAATGAGCAGTTCTTC. Translating gives CASSQEAGGINEQFF.

The chain joins TRBV4-3 to TRBJ1-1; the match to TRBD1 covers 7 bases. Germline CDR1 LGHNA, CDR2 YSLEER. This CDR3 region has 13 residues. Trimming cost V 3 bases and J 6 bases; bases outside gene matches: 4. CDR3 DNA sequence: TGCGCCAGCAGCCACACAGGGGCCTCTGAAGCTTTCTTT. This gives the protein CASSHTGASEAFF.

The rearrangement uses TRBV10-3 and TRBJ1-2; perhaps TRBD1 as D (5 bases). The CDR3 spans 13 residues. Germline values: CDR1 ENHRY, CDR2 SYGVKD. V dropped 0 bases and J dropped 4 bases, with 6 bases sitting between them. In DNA, the CDR3 is TGTGCCATCAGTGAGTCTCAGGGCTATGGCTACACCTTC. It encodes CAISESQGYGYTF.

Only a few counts were recorded for this clonotype. The chain joins TRBV19 to TRBJ2-1, with no clear D. Trimming stripped 2 bases from V and 0 bases from J, with 11 bases between. The CDR3 consists of 16 residues. In germline, CDR1 is LNHDA, CDR2 SQIVND (reference sequence). CDR3 nucleotides: TGTGCCAGTAGTATATCCCTCCACAGCTCCTACAATGAGCAGTTCTTC. Protein sequence: CASSISLHSSYNEQFF.

The rearrangement joins TRBV13 to TRBJ2-7; D might be TRBD2 (6 bases). The CDR3 spans 15 residues. V was cut by 0 bases and J by 2 bases, with 11 bases left in between. Looked up from germline, CDR1 is PRHDT and CDR2 is FYEKMQ (reference sequence). The CDR3 sequence: CASSLGLARTYEQYF. The CDR3 nucleotides are TGTGCCAGCAGCTTAGGGCTAGCGAGAACCTACGAGCAGTACTTC.

CDR3 in DNA: TGTGCCAGCAGTGAAGCTAGACTAGCCGGGGACCTAGATACGCAGTATTTT. This codes for CASSEARLAGDLDTQYF. The chain is built from TRBV6-1 and TRBJ2-3; 7 nucleotides line up with TRBD2. Germline values: CDR1 MNHNS, CDR2 SASEGT. The V segment lost 0 bases and the J segment 5 bases; nucleotides outside the gene matches: 11. The CDR3 sequence is 17 residues long.

About this clonotype itself: At one boundary the junction diverges from the germline segment, which might be a read error. CDR3 sequence (DNA): TGTGCCAGCAGCTTGGACAACCGGGAAGACTATTGCTACACCTTC. Translation gives CASSLDNREDYCYTF. The V and J genes are TRBV7-3 and TRBJ1-2, with a tentative D call TRBD1 (5 bases). The CDR3 is 15 amino acids. CDR1 is SGHTA and CDR2 is FQGTGA in the germline V gene.

The V gene is TRBV27, the J gene TRBJ1-4, with 8 positions matching TRBD1. Germline CDR1 reads MNHEY; CDR2 reads SMNVEV (reference sequence). CDR3 length: 15 residues. The V and J ends lost 3 bases and 3 bases, in that order; junction bases with no gene match: 3. CDR3 region: CASSFQGASNEKLFF. For the CDR3, the DNA is TGTGCCAGCAGTTTCCAGGGGGCGTCTAATGAAAAACTGTTTTTT.

The chain links TRBV2 to TRBJ2-1; D gene ambiguous. The V gene lost 6 bases and the J gene lost 8 bases, with 11 bases spanning the gap. This CDR3 comprises 12 residues. The germline gives CDR1 SNHLY, CDR2 FYNNEI. CDR3 protein: CASRPQTYEQFF. For the CDR3, the DNA is TGTGCCAGCAGACCTCAGACTTATGAGCAGTTCTTC.

The sample holds one count of this clonotype. The DNA of the CDR3 is TGTGCCATCAGCCCTACCGGACAACGTAATGAAAAACTGTTTTTT. This sequence encodes CAISPTGQRNEKLFF. The V and J genes are TRBV10-3 and TRBJ1-4; D may be TRBD1 (5 bases). With 6 bases removed from V and 4 bases from J, the gap between germline ends came to 15 bases. CDR1 and CDR2 (germline): ENHRY, SYGVKD. CDR3 length equals 15 residues.

The CDR3 here is CASSYIAGGHETQYF. In nucleotides, the CDR3 is TGTGCCAGCAGTTATATAGCGGGGGGGCATGAGACCCAGTACTTC. The rearrangement joins TRBV6-5 to TRBJ2-5; the match to TRBD2 covers 11 bases. The CDR3 spans 15 residues. Germline CDR1 MNHEY, CDR2 SVGAGI. The V segment lost 3 bases and the J segment 5 bases; nucleotides outside the gene matches: 5.

This clonotype was recorded a few times. The chain recombines TRBV25-1 with TRBJ1-1; the D is unclear. Per the germline V gene, CDR1 is MGHDK and CDR2 is SYGVNS. The CDR3 has 12 amino acids. Trimming left V 11 bases short and J 4 bases short, with 14 bases between. The CDR3 loop is CASWAGTTEAFF. DNA for the CDR3: TGTGCCTCTTGGGCGGGAACCACTGAAGCTTTCTTT.

This clonotype occurred a few times. This chain connects TRBV5-1 to TRBJ2-3; D is unclear. CDR1 and CDR2 from the germline V gene are SGHRS and YFSETQ. The V end was cut by 2 bases, the J end by 7 bases, with 11 bases between. The CDR3 extends over 13 amino acids. CDR3 in amino acids: CASSFPPTYTQYF. As DNA, the CDR3 is TGCGCCAGCAGCTTTCCTCCCACCTATACGCAGTATTTT.

The chain has TRBV11-1 and TRBJ2-5; D perhaps matches TRBD1 (5 bases). V lost 2 bases and J lost 4, with 11 bases in between. The CDR3 runs 14 residues. Germline CDR1 and CDR2: SGHAT and FQDESV (reference sequence). CDR3 DNA: TGTGCCAGCAGCTTAAAAGGGGCGCCAGAGACCCAGTACTTC. It translates to CASSLKGAPETQYF.

This clonotype was counted a single time. The genes are TRBV3-1 and TRBJ2-7, with a weak D call TRBD2 (5 bases). The V gene's germline CDR1 is LGHDT and CDR2 YNNKEL (reference sequence). Trimming shortened V by 1 base and J by 0 bases, and 7 bases separated the two germline ends. The CDR3 totals 14 residues. In nucleotides, the CDR3 is TGTGCCAGCAGCCAAGCGGCGGGCTCCTACGAGCAGTACTTC. Amino acids: CASSQAAGSYEQYF.

This clonotype came up a few times. This sequence joins TRBV7-8 and TRBJ1-2; TRBD1 is a possible D gene (5 bases). V lost 0 bases and J lost 8, with 16 bases in between. This CDR3 is built from 15 residues. Germline V gene sequence: CDR1 SGHVS, CDR2 FQNEAQ. This chain's CDR3 is CASSLAGRGAGGYTF. CDR3 sequence (DNA): TGTGCCAGCAGCTTAGCGGGCAGAGGGGCAGGAGGCTACACCTTC.

V gene TRBV5-5 combines with J gene TRBJ2-5; D is unclear. The V end was cut by 4 bases, the J end by 5 bases, with 12 bases between. In germline, CDR1 is SGHKS, CDR2 YYEKEE (reference sequence). This CDR3 region has 13 residues. The chain's CDR3 is CASSRSFLETQYF. In DNA, the CDR3 is TGTGCCAGCAGCCGATCATTCTTGGAGACCCAGTACTTC.

This sequence joins TRBV5-1 and TRBJ2-7; D is perhaps TRBD1 (6 bases). Germline lookup yields CDR1 SGHRS and CDR2 YFSETQ. CDR3 length: 12 amino acids. V shed 4 bases and J shed 4 bases, with 9 bases lying between them. CDR3 DNA: TGCGCCAGCAGCCAGACAGGATACGAGCAGTACTTC. Protein product: CASSQTGYEQYF.

This CDR3 reads CSVASRGVTYEQYF. The CDR3 bases are TGCAGCGTTGCCTCGCGGGGGGTTACCTACGAGCAGTACTTC. The J gene is TRBJ2-7, the V gene TRBV29-1; 8 bases map to TRBD2. The CDR3 runs to 14 residues. Germline V gene data show CDR1 as SQVTM and CDR2 as ANQGSEA. J was trimmed by 2 bases and V by 4 bases; bases with no gene match: 7.

This chain joins TRBV28 and TRBJ2-1, with 8 nucleotides matching TRBD2. J gave up 3 bases and V 2 bases, and 3 bases lay outside the gene matches. Per germline, CDR1 MDHEN and CDR2 SYDVKM. CDR3 size: 15 residues. The CDR3 sequence is CASSLTGGLYNEQFF. As DNA, the CDR3 is TGTGCCAGCAGTTTAACGGGAGGGCTCTACAATGAGCAGTTCTTC.

The rearrangement joins TRBV7-8 to TRBJ2-3; D remains ambiguous. Trimming cost V 3 bases and J 2 bases, with 0 bases left between them. Looked up from germline, CDR1 is SGHVS and CDR2 is FQNEAQ. The CDR3 has 11 residues. The DNA for the CDR3 is TGTGCCAGCAGCTTCACAGATACGCAGTATTTT. Its translation: CASSFTDTQYF.

The rearrangement links TRBV29-1 to TRBJ2-7, with a weak D call TRBD1 (5 bases). Germline CDR1 is SQVTM and CDR2 is ANQGSEA. V was pared by 0 bases and J by 3 bases, with 15 bases between. The CDR3 spans 15 residues. The CDR3 nucleotides read TGCAGCGTTGAAGATCTTGGGGCAGACCACTACGAGCAGTACTTC. This gives the protein CSVEDLGADHYEQYF.